The clone carrying this TCR beta chain was observed a few times. What it binds is unknown. The data are from a study of cytomegalovirus exposure and HLA in healthy donors. Study observations and caveats: An analysis that came later showed most CMV-associated TCR beta chains appearing HLA-restricted. Confirmation was obtained in vitro that a few CMV-associated chains are specific for CMV antigens.

This PCR relied on a set of 60 Vbeta primers and 13 Jbeta primers. Data came from immunoSEQ multiplex PCR; TCRdb stores just in-frame clones and leaves some out. The sample records 90,000 to 110,000 clones, around 73% being singletons. Germline CDR1 is MNHNY and CDR2 is SVGAGI (reference sequence). With 2 bases removed from V and 0 bases from J, the gap between germline ends came to 8 bases. The CDR3 runs 16 residues. Sequencing was performed on PBMCs. The rearrangement links TRBV6-6 to TRBJ1-6; D is undetermined. The clonotype originates from a man in his forties in good health and CMV-seronegative. The CDR3 DNA reads TGTGCCAGCAGTTACGAGGGAAACTCCTATAATTCACCCCTCCACTTT. Amino acid sequence: CASSYEGNSYNSPLHF.